The 3 T cell receptor beta chains given below trace back to one sample, sequenced in a study of blood T cell repertoires in COVID-19. This table comes from immunoSEQ multiplex PCR, and its TCRdb copy is limited to in-frame clones, with some not included. The repertoire holds a few hundred thousand clones, with more than 65% as singletons. Sequencing was performed on peripheral blood. Receptor source: a man between 45 and 60 years old with active or convalescent COVID-19.

V usage is TRBV27 and J usage is TRBJ2-1; D unresolved. CDR3 length: 15 amino acids. The germline CDR1 and CDR2 sequences are MNHEY and SMNVEV (reference sequence). V lost 4 bases to trimming and J lost 4 bases, with 14 bases between them. For the CDR3, the DNA is TGTGCCAGCAGTTCACTGCCCTTTATGTACAATGAGCAGTTCTTC. Amino acids: CASSSLPFMYNEQFF.

The chain links TRBV20-1 to TRBJ2-3; TRBD1 agrees at 8 bases. The CDR3 is made up of 14 amino acids. Trimming cost V 3 bases and J 4 bases; bases outside gene matches: 6. Germline-derived CDR1 and CDR2 are DFQATT and SNEGSKA (reference sequence). The CDR3 sequence is CSASDRGKSDTQYF. The CDR3 DNA sequence: TGCAGTGCTAGTGACAGGGGAAAGTCAGATACGCAGTATTTT.

The rearrangement links TRBV7-8 to TRBJ1-2; a weak D match, TRBD1 (6 bases). The V end lost 3 bases, the J end lost 5 bases, and 10 bases lay between the germline ends. CDR1 is SGHVS and CDR2 is FQNEAQ in the germline V gene. CDR3 length: 13 residues. The CDR3 region has the DNA TGTGCCAGCAGCTTCAGGGGATCGTATGGCTACACCTTC. Amino acid sequence: CASSFRGSYGYTF.